Listed here are 5 T cell receptor beta chains from one sample, sequenced in a study of shared clonotypes between healthy human individuals. Some clones are missing from TCRdb's copy, which holds only in-frame ones; the method was immunoSEQ multiplex PCR. The sample lists some 1 million clones, approximately 76% occurring once. Sequences were obtained from memory CD4+ T cells sorted from blood. The subset denotes: CD45RA-negative fraction. Source of these receptors: a man younger than 35 in good health.

The chain couples TRBV28 to TRBJ1-3, with D uncertain. V was shortened by 5 bases and J by 2 bases, with 10 bases between the two germline ends. Germline V gene sequence: CDR1 MDHEN, CDR2 SYDVKM. The length of the CDR3 is 14 residues. The CDR3 protein is CASSLHGAGNTIYF. CDR3 sequence (DNA): TGTGCCAGCAGTCTACACGGGGCTGGAAACACCATATATTTT.

In nucleotides, the CDR3 is TGTGCCAGCAGCGCCCGGGGACTAGTCAACAATGAGCAGTTCTTC. Translation gives CASSARGLVNNEQFF. This rearrangement joins TRBV7-2 to TRBJ2-1, with 8 positions matching TRBD2. CDR3 size: 15 residues. The ends lost 5 bases at V and 5 bases at J; junction bases unmatched: 8. CDR1 and CDR2 (germline): SGHTA, FQGNSA. The whole variable domain, remainder taken from reference TRBV7-2 and TRBJ2-1, is GAGVSQSPSNKVTEKGKDVELRCDPISGHTALYWYRQSLGQGLEFLIYFQGNSAPDKSGLPSDRFSAERTGGSVSTLTIQRTQQEDSAVYLCASSARGLVNNEQFFGPGTRLTVL.

Details on this clone: A junction boundary mismatches the germline segment, possibly from a read error. The chain links TRBV12-5 to TRBJ1-2; tentatively, D is TRBD1 (5 bases). Germline values: CDR1 LGHNT, CDR2 FRNRAP. This CDR3 spans 11 amino acids. CDR3 sequence reads: CASGLDGALAF. CDR3 DNA: TGTGCTAGTGGTTTGGACGGGGCCTTGGCCTTC.

This chain connects TRBV6-1 to TRBJ1-5; 8 nucleotides match TRBD1. Germline V gene sequence: CDR1 MNHNS, CDR2 SASEGT. The CDR3 is made up of 13 amino acids. Trimming at V came to 8 bases and at J to 9 bases, leaving 9 bases not matched to a gene. CDR3 region: CASVVAGGSPQHF. The CDR3 coding sequence is TGTGCCAGCGTGGTAGCAGGGGGCTCGCCCCAGCATTTT.

The chain uses TRBV4-1 and TRBJ1-6, with D hard to call. The CDR3 totals 16 residues. Between the trimmed V and J ends, which lost 0 bases and 16 bases, there was a span of 22 bases. Germline CDR1 is MGHRA and CDR2 is YSYEKL. The CDR3 region has the DNA TGCGCCAGCAGCCAAGAATGGGCGGAGTCCTATTTACCACTCCACTTT. This codes for CASSQEWAESYLPLHF.